This entry is about one T cell receptor (beta chain). Germline V gene lookup returns CDR1 PRHDT and CDR2 FYEKMQ (reference sequence). CDR3 length equals 16 residues. Trimming took 5 bases from V and 2 from J; bases not matched to a gene: 7. This specimen belongs to a study of blood T cell repertoires in COVID-19. Study details: Researchers got acute and convalescent COVID-19 samples from the United States, Italy and Spain. In each case, the material was cDNA or gDNA derived from T cells, B-cell-depleted T cells, or PBMCs.

Profiling relied on immunoSEQ multiplex PCR, and the TCRdb table lists in-frame clones only, not all of them. Counted here are 60,000 to 70,000 clones, around nine tenths occurring once; the ten biggest clones make up around 1.2%. The receptor was isolated from a woman aged 55-69 years with acute or convalescent COVID-19. V is TRBV13 and J is TRBJ2-3; 10 bases agree with TRBD2. Material: peripheral blood. The CDR3 DNA sequence: TGTGCCAGCAGCCCCTGGACTAGCGGCCTCACAGATACGCAGTATTTT. Translated, it gives CASSPWTSGLTDTQYF.